The next 2 T cell receptor beta chains were all read from a single sample in a study of OX40 agonist ivuxolimab in advanced cancers. The table came from immunoSEQ multiplex PCR; TCRdb's copy has only in-frame clones and leaves some out. The sample lists around 74,000 clones; approximately 90% were seen once. Sequencing used CD4+ or CD8+ T cells sorted from blood, obtained in a trial of the OX40 agonist ivuxolimab. Source of these receptors: an adult with an advanced solid tumor such as melanoma, head and neck, liver or kidney cancer.

The chain couples TRBV11-3 to TRBJ2-2, with D unresolved. Trimming pared 5 bases from V and 4 bases from J, leaving 11 bases between. Germline CDR1 reads SGHNT; CDR2 reads YENEEA. This CDR3 comprises 14 residues. The DNA of the CDR3 is TGTGCCAGCAGCCCAACCCCATCCACCGGGGAGCTGTTTTTT. It specifies CASSPTPSTGELFF.

This chain joins TRBV28 and TRBJ1-5, with 12 bases matching TRBD1. Germline lookup yields CDR1 MDHEN and CDR2 SYDVKM. J was trimmed by 5 bases and V by 1 base; bases with no gene match: 3. This CDR3 is 16 amino acids long. CDR3 nucleotides: TGTGCCAGCAGTTTATCGGGACAGGGGGCTTATCAGCCCCAGCATTTT. Amino acid sequence: CASSLSGQGAYQPQHF.